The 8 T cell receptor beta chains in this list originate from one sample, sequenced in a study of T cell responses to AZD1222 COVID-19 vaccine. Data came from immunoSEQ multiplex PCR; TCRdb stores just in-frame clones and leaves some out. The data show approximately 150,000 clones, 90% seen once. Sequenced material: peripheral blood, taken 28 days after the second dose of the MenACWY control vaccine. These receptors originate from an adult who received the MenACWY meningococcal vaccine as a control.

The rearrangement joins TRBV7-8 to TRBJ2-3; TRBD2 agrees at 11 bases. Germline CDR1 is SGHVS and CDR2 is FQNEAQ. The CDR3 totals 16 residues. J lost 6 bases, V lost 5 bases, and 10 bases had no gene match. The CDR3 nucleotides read TGTGCCAGCAGCCCTCCACTAGCGGGAGCCGGGGATACGCAGTATTTT. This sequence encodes CASSPPLAGAGDTQYF.

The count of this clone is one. CDR3 in amino acids: CSVAHSGANVLTF. The DNA of the CDR3 is TGCAGCGTTGCCCACTCTGGGGCCAACGTCCTGACTTTC. The genes are TRBV29-1 and TRBJ2-6, with no clear D. The CDR3 sequence is 13 residues long. The germline V gene has CDR1 SQVTM and CDR2 ANQGSEA. V was pared by 4 bases and J by 0 bases, with 4 bases between.

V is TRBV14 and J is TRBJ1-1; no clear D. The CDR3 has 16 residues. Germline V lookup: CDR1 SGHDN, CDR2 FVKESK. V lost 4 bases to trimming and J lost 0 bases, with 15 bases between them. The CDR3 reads CASSPVGGGMNTEAFF. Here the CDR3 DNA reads TGTGCCAGCAGCCCTGTAGGCGGAGGGATGAACACTGAAGCTTTCTTT.

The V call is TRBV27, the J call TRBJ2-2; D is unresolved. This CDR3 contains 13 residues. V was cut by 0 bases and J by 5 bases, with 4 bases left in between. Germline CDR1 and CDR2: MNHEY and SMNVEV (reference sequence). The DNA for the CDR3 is TGTGCCAGCAGTTTATCGTGGACCGGGGAGCTGTTTTTT. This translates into CASSLSWTGELFF.

CDR3 bases: TGTGCCAGTAAAGATTTAGGACAGTTGGGCATCTATGGCTACACCTTC. Residues: CASKDLGQLGIYGYTF. The chain combines TRBV19 with TRBJ1-2; TRBD1 is a possible D gene (6 bases). The CDR3 covers 16 residues. Germline lookup yields CDR1 LNHDA and CDR2 SQIVND (reference sequence). V shed 7 bases and J shed 4 bases, with 22 bases lying between them.

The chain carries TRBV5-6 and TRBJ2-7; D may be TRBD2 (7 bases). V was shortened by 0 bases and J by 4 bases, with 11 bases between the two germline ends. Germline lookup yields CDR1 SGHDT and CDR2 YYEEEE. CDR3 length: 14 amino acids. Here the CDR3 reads CASSLVQGGYEQYF. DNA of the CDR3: TGTGCCAGCAGCTTGGTACAGGGAGGGTACGAGCAGTACTTC.

As DNA, the CDR3 is TGTGCCATCAGACGTCCACCAACCTACGAGCAGTACTTC. This gives the protein CAIRRPPTYEQYF. This chain uses TRBV10-3 with TRBJ2-7; D is unresolved. CDR1 is ENHRY and CDR2 is SYGVKD in the germline V gene. Trimming removed 6 bases at V and 2 bases at J, with 11 bases between. This CDR3 comprises 13 residues.

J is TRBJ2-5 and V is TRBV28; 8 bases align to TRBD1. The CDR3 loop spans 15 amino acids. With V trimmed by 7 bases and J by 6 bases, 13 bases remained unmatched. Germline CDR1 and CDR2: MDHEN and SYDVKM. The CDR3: CASTPPRQGAQTQYF. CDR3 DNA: TGTGCCAGCACCCCCCCCCGGCAGGGGGCACAGACCCAGTACTTC. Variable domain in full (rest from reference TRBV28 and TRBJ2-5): DVKVTQSSRYLVKRTGEKVFLECVQDMDHENMFWYRQDPGLGLRLIYFSYDVKMKEKGDIPEGYSVSREKKERFSLILESASTNQTSMYLCASTPPRQGAQTQYFGPGTRLLVL.